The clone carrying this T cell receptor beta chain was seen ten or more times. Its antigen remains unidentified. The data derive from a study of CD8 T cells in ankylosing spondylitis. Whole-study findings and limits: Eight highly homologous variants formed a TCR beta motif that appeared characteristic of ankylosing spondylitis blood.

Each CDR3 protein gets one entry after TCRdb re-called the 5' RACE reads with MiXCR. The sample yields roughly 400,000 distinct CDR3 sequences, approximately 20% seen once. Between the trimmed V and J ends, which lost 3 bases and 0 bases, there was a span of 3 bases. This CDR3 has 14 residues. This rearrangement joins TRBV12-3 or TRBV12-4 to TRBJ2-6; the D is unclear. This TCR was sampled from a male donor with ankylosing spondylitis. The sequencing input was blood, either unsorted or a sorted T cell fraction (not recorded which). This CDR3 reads CASSFFSGANVLTF. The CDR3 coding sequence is TGTGCCAGCAGTTTCTTCTCTGGGGCCAACGTCCTGACTTTC.